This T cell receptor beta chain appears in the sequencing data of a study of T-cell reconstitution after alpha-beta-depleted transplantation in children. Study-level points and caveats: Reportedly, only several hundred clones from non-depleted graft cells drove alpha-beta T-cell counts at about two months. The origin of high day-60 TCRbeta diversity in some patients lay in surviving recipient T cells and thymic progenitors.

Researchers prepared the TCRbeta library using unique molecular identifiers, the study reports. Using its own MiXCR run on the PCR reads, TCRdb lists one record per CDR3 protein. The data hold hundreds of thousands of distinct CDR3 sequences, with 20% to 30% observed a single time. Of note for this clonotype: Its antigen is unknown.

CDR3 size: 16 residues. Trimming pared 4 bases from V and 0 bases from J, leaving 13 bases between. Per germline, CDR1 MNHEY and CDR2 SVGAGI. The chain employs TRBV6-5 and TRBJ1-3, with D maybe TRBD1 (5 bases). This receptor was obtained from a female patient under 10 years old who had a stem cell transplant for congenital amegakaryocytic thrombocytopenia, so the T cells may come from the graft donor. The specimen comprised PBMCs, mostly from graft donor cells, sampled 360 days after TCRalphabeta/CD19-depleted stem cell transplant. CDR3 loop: CASSSRQRRSGNTIYF. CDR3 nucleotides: TGTGCCAGCAGTTCCCGACAGCGTCGCTCTGGAAACACCATATATTTT.